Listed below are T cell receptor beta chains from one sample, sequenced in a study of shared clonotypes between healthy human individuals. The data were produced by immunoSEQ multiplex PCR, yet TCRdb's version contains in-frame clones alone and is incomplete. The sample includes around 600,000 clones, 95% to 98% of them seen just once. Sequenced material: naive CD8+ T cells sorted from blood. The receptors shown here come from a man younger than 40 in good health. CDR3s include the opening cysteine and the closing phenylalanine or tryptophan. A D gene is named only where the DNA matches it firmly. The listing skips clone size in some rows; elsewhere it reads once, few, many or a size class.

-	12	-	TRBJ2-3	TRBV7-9	TGTGCCAGCAGCTCAAGCACAGATACGCAGTATTTT	CASSSSTDTQYF
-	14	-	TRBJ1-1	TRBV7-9	TGTGCCAGCAGCTTAGGCGGGGGGGCCACTGAAGCTTTCTTT	CASSLGGGATEAFF
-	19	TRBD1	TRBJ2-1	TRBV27	TGTGCCAGCAGTACCGGGACAGGGCTAGGGGGAGGGCTCGGCAATGAGCAGTTCTTC	CASSTGTGLGGGLGNEQFF
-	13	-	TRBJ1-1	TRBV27	TGTGCCAGCAGTCTAGGGTCCAACACTGAAGCTTTCTTT	CASSLGSNTEAFF
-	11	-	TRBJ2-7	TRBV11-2	TGTGCCAGCAGCTTGGGCCGAGCCCCGTACTTC	CASSLGRAPYF
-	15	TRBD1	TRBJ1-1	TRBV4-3	TGCGCCAGCAGCCAGGGGACAGCCCTTAACACTGAAGCTTTCTTT	CASSQGTALNTEAFF
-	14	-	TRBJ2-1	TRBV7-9	TGTGCCAGCAGCTTAGGGGCGAGGAACAATGAGCAGTTCTTC	CASSLGARNNEQFF
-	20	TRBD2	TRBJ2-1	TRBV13	TGTGCCAGCAGCTCCCCCCCGGGACTAGCGGGCGAAAGCTCATCAGATGAGCAGTTCTTC	CASSSPPGLAGESSSDEQFF
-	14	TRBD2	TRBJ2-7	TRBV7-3	TGTGCCAGCAGCCTTACAGGGACTAGCAACGAGCAGTACTTC	CASSLTGTSNEQYF
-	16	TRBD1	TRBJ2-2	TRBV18	TGTGCCAGCTCACCAATCGCAGGGGGAAGAACCGGGGAGCTGTTTTTT	CASSPIAGGRTGELFF
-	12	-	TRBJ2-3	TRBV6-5	TGTGCCAGCAGTTACGGGGCGGACAGACAGTATTTT	CASSYGADRQYF
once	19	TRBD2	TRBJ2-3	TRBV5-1	TGCGCCAGCAGCGCGACGCGAAACCGACTAGCGGGGAGCACAGATACGCAGTATTTT	CASSATRNRLAGSTDTQYF
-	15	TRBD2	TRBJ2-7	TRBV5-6	TGTGCCAGCAGGCAAATGACTAGCGGGTGGTACGAGCAGTACTTC	CASRQMTSGWYEQYF
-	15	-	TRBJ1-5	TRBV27	TGTGCCAGCAGCCCAAGCGCTTGGGACCATGGAACCCAGCATTTT	CASSPSAWDHGTQHF
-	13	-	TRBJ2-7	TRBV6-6	TGTGCCAGCAGTACATCAAACTCCTACGAGCAGTACTTC	CASSTSNSYEQYF
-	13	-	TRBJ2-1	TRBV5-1	TGCGCCAGCAGCTCGACTAGCTACAATGAGCAGTTCTTC	CASSSTSYNEQFF
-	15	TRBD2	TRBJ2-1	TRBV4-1	TGCGCCAGCAGCTACGCGCGGGGGGTTTACAATGAGCAGTTCTTC	CASSYARGVYNEQFF
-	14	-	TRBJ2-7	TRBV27	TGTGCCAGCAGTGGCAGGGGTCGAGGCTACGAGCAGTACTTC	CASSGRGRGYEQYF
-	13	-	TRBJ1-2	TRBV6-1	TGTGCCAGCAGTGAATGGGAGAACTATGGCTACACCTTC	CASSEWENYGYTF
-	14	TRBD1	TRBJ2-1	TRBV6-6	TGTGCCAGCAGCTCCGGGACAGGGGGCCATGAGCAGTTCTTC	CASSSGTGGHEQFF
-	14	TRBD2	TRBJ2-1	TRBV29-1	TGCAGCGTGATGACAGAGACTAGCGAGACCCGGCAGTTCTTC	CSVMTETSETRQFF
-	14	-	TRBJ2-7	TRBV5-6	TGTGCCAGCAGTTTAGGCGGGGCCTCCTACGAGCAGTACTTC	CASSLGGASYEQYF
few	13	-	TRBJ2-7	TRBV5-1	TGCGCCAGCAGCTTGGGTCAGTCCTACGAGCAGTACTTC	CASSLGQSYEQYF
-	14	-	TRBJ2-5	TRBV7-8	TGTGCCAGCAGCTCCACATACAGCATAGAGACCCAGTACTTC	CASSSTYSIETQYF
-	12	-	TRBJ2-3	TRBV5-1	TGCGCCAGCAGCTTGGACGAAGATACGCAGTATTTT	CASSLDEDTQYF
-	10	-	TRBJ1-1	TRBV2	TGTGCCAGCATCAAGTCTGAAGCTTTCTTT	CASIKSEAFF
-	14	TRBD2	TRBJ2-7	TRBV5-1	TGCGCCAGCAGCCGGGGGACTAGAGGTGACGAGCAGTACTTC	CASSRGTRGDEQYF
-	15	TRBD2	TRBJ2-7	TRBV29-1	TGCAGCGTTGTGACTAGCGGGACTTACGAACCAGAGCAGTACTTC	CSVVTSGTYEPEQYF
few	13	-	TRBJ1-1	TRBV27	TGTGCCAGCAGTTTTGCCCTGAACACTGAAGCTTTCTTT	CASSFALNTEAFF
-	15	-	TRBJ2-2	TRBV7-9	TGTGCCGCACCGGTAACTCCAAGGAACACCGGGGAGCTGTTTTTT	CAAPVTPRNTGELFF
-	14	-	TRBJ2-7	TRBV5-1	TGCGCCAGCAGCTTGGTTTCGTCCCCCTACGAGCAGTACTTC	CASSLVSSPYEQYF
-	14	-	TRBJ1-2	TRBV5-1	TGCGCCAGCAGCCCCGGAGCGGATACTCGAGGCTACACCTTC	CASSPGADTRGYTF
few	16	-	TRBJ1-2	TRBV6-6	TGTGCCAGCAGTTACTCCCTTCAAAGGTTAGACTATGGCTACACCTTC	CASSYSLQRLDYGYTF
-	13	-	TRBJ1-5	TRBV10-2	TGCGCCAGCAGTGATCAGGTTTCTCGGCCCCAGCATTTT	CASSDQVSRPQHF
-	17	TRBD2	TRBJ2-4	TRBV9	TGTGCCAGCAGCGCCTCCCTTGGGGGGGAGGCCAAAAACATTCAGTACTTC	CASSASLGGEAKNIQYF
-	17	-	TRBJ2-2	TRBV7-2	TGTGCCAGCAGTTCAGTCCCCGGTCAAGGTGACACCGGGGAGCTGTTTTTT	CASSSVPGQGDTGELFF
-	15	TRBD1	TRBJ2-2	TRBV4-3	TGCGCCAGCAGCCAAAGACAGGGCCCTACCGGGGAGCTGTTTTTT	CASSQRQGPTGELFF
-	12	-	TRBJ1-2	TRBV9	TGTGCCACAGAGCGTCCGGGGGGTGGCTACACCTTC	CATERPGGGYTF
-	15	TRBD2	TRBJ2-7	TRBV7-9	TGTGCCAGCAGCGATCCGGGAGGGGTCTCCTACGAGCAGTACTTC	CASSDPGGVSYEQYF
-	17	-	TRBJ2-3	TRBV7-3	TGTGCCAGCAGCTCAGGGTCGAGCGGAGGGCGCACAGATACGCAGTATTTT	CASSSGSSGGRTDTQYF
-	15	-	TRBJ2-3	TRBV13	TGTGCCAGCAGCTTAGAGGGTAGCGGTAACCATACGCAGTATTTT	CASSLEGSGNHTQYF
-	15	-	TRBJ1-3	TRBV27	TGTGCCAGCAGCCCCGACGGGGGCTCAAGGAACACCATATATTTT	CASSPDGGSRNTIYF
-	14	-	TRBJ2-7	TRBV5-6	TGTGCCAGCAGCTACGCCGGGACCCACTACGAGCAGTACTTC	CASSYAGTHYEQYF
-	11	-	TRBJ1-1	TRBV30	TGTGCCTGGAGGGTGGGGGAGAAAACTTTCTTT	CAWRVGEKTFF
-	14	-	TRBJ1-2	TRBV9	TGTGCCAGCGGAGGAACCGGCCGGAAGTATGGCTACACCTTC	CASGGTGRKYGYTF
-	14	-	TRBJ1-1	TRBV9	TGTGCCAGCAGCGTCGGGGAGTGGGACACTGAAGCTTTCTTT	CASSVGEWDTEAFF
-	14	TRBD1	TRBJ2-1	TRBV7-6	TGTGCCAGCAGCGGGAGGACAGGGATCAATGAGCAGTTCTTC	CASSGRTGINEQFF
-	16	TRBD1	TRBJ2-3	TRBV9	TGTGCCAGCAGCGCCCAGGGGGCAGGGTATACAGATACGCAGTATTTT	CASSAQGAGYTDTQYF
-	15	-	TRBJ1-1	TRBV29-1	TGCAGCGTTGCCGGGACGGATTTGGTGAACACTGAAGCTTTCTTT	CSVAGTDLVNTEAFF
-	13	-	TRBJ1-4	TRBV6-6	TGTGCCAGCACGGGTCGAGCTAATGAAAAACTGTTTTTT	CASTGRANEKLFF
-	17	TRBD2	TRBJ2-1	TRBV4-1	TGCGCCAGCAGCCAGAGTGAAGCGGGAGCTCCCTACAATGAGCAGTTCTTC	CASSQSEAGAPYNEQFF
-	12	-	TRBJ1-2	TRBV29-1	TGCAGCGTTGAAGAGAGGGAGGTTGGCTACACCTTC	CSVEEREVGYTF